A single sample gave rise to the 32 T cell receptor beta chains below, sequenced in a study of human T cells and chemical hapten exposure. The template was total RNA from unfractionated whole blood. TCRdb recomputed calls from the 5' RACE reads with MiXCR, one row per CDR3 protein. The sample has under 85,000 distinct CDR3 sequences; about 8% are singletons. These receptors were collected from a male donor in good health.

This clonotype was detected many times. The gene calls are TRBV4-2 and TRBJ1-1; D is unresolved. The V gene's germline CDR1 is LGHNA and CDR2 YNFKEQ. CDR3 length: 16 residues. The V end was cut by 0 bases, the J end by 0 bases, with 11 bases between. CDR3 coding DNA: TGTGCCAGCAGCCAAGATTGGGAGGAGATGAACACTGAAGCTTTCTTT. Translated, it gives CASSQDWEEMNTEAFF.

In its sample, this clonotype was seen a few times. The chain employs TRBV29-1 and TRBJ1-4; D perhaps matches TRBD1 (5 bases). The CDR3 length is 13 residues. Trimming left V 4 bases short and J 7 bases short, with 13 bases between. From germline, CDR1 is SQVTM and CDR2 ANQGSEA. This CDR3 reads CSVGSGVGEKLFF. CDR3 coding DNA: TGCAGCGTTGGTTCGGGGGTTGGTGAAAAACTGTTTTTT. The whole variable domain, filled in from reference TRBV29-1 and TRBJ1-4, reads SAVISQKPSRDICQRGTSLTIQCQVDSQVTMMFWYRQQPGQSLTLIATANQGSEATYESGFVIDKFPISRPNLTFSTLTVSNMSPEDSSIYLCSVGSGVGEKLFFGSGTQLSVL.

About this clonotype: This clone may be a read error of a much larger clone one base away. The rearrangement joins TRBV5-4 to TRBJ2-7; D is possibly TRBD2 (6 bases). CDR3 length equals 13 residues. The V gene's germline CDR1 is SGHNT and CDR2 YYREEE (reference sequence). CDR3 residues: CDSSLSRGSEQYF. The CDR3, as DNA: TGTGACAGCAGCTTGAGTCGGGGGAGCGAGCAGTACTTC.

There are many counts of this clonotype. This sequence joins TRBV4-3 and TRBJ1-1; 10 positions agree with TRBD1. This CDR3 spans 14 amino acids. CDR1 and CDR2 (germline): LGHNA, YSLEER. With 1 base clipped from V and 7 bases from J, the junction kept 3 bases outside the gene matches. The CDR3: CASSQGTGGSEAFF. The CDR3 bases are TGCGCCAGCAGCCAAGGGACAGGGGGTAGTGAAGCTTTCTTT.

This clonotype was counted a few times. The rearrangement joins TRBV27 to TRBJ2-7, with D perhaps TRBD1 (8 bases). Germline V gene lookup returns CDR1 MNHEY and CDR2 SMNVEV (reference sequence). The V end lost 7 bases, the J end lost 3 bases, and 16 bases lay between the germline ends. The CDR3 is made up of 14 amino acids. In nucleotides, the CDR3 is TGTGCCAGCATGACCACAGGGGGGGGCTACGAGCAGTACTTC. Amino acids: CASMTTGGGYEQYF.

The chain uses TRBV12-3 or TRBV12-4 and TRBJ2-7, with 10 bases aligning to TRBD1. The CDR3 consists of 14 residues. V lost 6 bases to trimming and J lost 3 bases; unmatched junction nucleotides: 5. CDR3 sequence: CASRPGTGVYEQYF. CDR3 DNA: TGTGCCAGCAGACCCGGGACAGGGGTCTACGAGCAGTACTTC.

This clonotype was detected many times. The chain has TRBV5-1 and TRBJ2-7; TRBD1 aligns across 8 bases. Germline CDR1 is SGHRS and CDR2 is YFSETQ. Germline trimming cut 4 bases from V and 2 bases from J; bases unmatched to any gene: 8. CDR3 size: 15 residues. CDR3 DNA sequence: TGCGCCAGCAGCCCTGGGGGGACAGGACCCTACGAGCAGTACTTC. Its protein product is CASSPGGTGPYEQYF. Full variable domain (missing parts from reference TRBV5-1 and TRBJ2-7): KAGVTQTPRYLIKTRGQQVTLSCSPISGHRSVSWYQQTPGQGLQFLFEYFSETQRNKGNFPGRFSGRQFSNSRSEMNVSTLELGDSALYLCASSPGGTGPYEQYFGPGTRLTVT.

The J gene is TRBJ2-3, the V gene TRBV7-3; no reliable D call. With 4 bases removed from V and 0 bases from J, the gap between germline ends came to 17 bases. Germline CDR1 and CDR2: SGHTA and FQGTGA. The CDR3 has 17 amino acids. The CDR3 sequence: CASSSTGGGPSTDTQYF. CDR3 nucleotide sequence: TGTGCCAGCAGCTCAACGGGTGGCGGTCCTAGCACAGATACGCAGTATTTT. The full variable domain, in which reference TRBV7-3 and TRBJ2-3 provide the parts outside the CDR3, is GAGVSQTPSNKVTEKGKYVELRCDPISGHTALYWYRQSLGQGPEFLIYFQGTGAADDSGLPNDRFFAVRPEGSVSTLKIQRTERGDSAVYLCASSSTGGGPSTDTQYFGPGTRLTVL.

Here the CDR3 DNA reads TGTGCCACCAGTGATTCGGGCGGAGGGGCCAACGTCCTGACTTTC. Translating gives CATSDSGGGANVLTF. The gene calls are TRBV24-1 and TRBJ2-6; D remains unclear. Trimming took off 2 bases at V and 4 bases at J, with 8 bases between the two ends. The length of the CDR3 is 15 residues. From germline, CDR1 is KGHDR and CDR2 SFDVKD.

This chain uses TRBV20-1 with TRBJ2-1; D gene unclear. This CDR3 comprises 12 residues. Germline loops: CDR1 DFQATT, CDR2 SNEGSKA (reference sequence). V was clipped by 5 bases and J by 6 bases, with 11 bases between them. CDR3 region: CSAGVASNEQFF. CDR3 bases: TGCAGTGCTGGGGTCGCCAGCAATGAGCAGTTCTTC.

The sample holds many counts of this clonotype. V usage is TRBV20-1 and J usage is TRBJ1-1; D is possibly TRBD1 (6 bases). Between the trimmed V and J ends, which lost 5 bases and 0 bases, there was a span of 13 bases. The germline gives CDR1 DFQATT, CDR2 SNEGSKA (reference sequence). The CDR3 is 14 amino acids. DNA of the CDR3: TGCAGTGCTCCCCCCCAGGGGCTGAACACTGAAGCTTTCTTT. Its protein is CSAPPQGLNTEAFF.

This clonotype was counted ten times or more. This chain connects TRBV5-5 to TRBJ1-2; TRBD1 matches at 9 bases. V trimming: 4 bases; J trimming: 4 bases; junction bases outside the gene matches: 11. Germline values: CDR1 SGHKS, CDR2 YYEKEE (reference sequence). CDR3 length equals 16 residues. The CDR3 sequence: CASSRDRVLGFYGYTF. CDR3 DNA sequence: TGTGCCAGCAGCCGGGACAGGGTTCTTGGCTTCTATGGCTACACCTTC.

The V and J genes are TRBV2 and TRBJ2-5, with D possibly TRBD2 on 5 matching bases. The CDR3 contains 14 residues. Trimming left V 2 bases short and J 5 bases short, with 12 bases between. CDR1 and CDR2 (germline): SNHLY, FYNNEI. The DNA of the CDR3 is TGTGCCAGCAGTGAAAAAGGGAGTTGGGAGACCCAGTACTTC. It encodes CASSEKGSWETQYF.

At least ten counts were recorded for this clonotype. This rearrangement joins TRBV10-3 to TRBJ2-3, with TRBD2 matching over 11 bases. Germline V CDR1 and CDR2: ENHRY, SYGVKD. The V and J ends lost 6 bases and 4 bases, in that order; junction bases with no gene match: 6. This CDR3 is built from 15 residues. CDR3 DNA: TGTGCCATCAGACCGGGACTAGCGGATGCAGATACGCAGTATTTT. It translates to CAIRPGLADADTQYF.

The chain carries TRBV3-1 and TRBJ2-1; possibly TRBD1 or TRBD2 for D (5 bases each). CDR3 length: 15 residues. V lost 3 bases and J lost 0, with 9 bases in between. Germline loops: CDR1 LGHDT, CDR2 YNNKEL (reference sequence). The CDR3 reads CASSHRGDSYNEQFF. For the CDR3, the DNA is TGTGCCAGCAGCCATAGAGGGGACTCCTACAATGAGCAGTTCTTC.

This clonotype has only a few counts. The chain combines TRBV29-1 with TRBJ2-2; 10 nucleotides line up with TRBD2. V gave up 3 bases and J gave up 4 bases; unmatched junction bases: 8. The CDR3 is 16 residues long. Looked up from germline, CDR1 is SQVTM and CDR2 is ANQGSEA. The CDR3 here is CSVEGTSGIGTGELFF. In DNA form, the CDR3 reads TGCAGCGTTGAGGGAACTAGCGGGATTGGCACCGGGGAGCTGTTTTTT.

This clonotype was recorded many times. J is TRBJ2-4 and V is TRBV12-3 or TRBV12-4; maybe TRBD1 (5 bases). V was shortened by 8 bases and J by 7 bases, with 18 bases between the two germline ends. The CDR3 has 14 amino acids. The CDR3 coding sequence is TGTGCCAGCTGTCGACAGAACGTGATGAACATTCAGTACTTC. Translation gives CASCRQNVMNIQYF.

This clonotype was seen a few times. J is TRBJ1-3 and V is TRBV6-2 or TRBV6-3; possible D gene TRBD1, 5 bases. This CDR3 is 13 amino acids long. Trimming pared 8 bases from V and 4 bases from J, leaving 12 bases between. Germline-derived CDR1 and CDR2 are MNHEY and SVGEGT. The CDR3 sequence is CASHRDGGNTIYF. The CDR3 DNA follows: TGTGCCAGCCACCGGGACGGCGGAAACACCATATATTTT.

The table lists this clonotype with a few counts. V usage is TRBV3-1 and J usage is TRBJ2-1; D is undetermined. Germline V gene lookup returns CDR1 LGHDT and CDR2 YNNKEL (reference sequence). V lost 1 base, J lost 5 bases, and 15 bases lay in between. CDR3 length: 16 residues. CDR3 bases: TGTGCCAGCAGCCAAGTAAATCCGTCCCCACACAATGAGCAGTTCTTC. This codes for CASSQVNPSPHNEQFF.

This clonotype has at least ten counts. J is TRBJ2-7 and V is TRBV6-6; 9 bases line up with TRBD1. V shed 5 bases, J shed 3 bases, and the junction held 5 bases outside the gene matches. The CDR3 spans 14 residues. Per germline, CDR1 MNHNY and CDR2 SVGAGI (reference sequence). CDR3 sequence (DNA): TGTGCCAGCAGTACCGGACAGGGGATCTACGAGCAGTACTTC. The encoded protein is CASSTGQGIYEQYF.

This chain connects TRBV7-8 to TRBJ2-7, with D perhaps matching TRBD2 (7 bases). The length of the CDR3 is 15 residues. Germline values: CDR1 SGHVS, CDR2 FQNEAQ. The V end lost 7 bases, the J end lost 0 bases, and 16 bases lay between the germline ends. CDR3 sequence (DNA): TGTGCCAGCACCATGGGCGGGGGCCTCTCCTACGAGCAGTACTTC. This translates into CASTMGGGLSYEQYF. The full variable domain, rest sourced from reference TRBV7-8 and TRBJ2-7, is GAGVSQSPRYKVAKRGQDVALRCDPISGHVSLFWYQQALGQGPEFLTYFQNEAQLDKSGLPSDRFFAERPEGSVSTLKIQRTQQEDSAVYLCASTMGGGLSYEQYFGPGTRLTVT.

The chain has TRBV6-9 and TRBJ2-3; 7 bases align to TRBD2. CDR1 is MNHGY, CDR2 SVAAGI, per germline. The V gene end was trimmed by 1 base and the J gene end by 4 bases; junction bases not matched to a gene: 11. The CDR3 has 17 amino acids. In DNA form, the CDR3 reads TGTGCCAGCAGTTATTTCGGGACTAACTTTACCCCAGATACGCAGTATTTT. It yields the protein CASSYFGTNFTPDTQYF.

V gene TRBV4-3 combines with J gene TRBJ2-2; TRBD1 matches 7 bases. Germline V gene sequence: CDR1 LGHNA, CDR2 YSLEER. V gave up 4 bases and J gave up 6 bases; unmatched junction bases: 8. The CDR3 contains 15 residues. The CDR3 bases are TGCGCCAGCAGCCCGACCGGGACAGCCTCCGGGGAGCTGTTTTTT. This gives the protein CASSPTGTASGELFF.

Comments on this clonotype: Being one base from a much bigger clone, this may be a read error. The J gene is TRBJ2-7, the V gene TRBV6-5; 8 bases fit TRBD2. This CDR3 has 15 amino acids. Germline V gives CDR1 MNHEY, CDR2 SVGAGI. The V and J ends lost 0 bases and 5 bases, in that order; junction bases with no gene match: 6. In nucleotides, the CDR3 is TGTGCCAGCAGTTACTCGGCTAGCGGGCGCCACGAGCAGTACTTC. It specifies CASSYSASGRHEQYF.

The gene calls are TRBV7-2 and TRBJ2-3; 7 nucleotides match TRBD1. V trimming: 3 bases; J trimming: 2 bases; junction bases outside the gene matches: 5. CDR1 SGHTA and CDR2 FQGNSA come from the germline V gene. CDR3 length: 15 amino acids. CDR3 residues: CASSFRDRPTDTQYF. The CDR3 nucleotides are TGTGCCAGCAGCTTCCGGGACAGACCCACAGATACGCAGTATTTT.

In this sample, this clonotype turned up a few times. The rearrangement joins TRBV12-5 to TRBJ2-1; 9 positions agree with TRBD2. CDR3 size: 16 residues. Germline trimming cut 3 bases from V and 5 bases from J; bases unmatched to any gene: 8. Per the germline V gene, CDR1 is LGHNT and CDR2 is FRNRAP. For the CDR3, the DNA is TGTGCTAGTGGTTTCCGGAGCGGGAGGACCGACAATGAGCAGTTCTTC. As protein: CASGFRSGRTDNEQFF.

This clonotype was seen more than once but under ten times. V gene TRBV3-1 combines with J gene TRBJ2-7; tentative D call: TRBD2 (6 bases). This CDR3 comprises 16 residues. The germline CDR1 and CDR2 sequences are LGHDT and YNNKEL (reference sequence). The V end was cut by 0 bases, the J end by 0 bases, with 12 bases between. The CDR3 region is CASSQDWDSSSYEQYF. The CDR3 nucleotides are TGTGCCAGCAGCCAAGACTGGGACTCCAGCTCCTACGAGCAGTACTTC.

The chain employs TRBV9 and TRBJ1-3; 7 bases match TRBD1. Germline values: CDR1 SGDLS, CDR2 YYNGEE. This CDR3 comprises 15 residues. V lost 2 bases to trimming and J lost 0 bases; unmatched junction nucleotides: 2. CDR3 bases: TGTGCCAGCAGCGTGGGGACAGTCTCTGGAAACACCATATATTTT. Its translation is CASSVGTVSGNTIYF.

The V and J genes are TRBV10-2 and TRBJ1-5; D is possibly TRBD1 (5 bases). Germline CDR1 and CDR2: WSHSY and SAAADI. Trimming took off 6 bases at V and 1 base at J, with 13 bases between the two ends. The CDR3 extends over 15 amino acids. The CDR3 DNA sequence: TGCGCCAGCAGAATCGGGGCGGCGAGCAATCAGCCCCAGCATTTT. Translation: CASRIGAASNQPQHF.

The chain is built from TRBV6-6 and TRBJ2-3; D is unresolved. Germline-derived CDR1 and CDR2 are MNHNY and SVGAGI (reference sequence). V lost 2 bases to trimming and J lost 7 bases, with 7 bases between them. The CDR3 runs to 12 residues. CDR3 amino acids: CASSYIENTQYF. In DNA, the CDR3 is TGTGCCAGCAGTTACATAGAGAATACGCAGTATTTT.

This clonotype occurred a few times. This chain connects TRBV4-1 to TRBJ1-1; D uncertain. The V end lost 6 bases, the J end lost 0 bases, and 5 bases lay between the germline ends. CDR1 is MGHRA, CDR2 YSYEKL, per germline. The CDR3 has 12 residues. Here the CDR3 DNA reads TGCGCCAGCAGTCAGATGAACACTGAAGCTTTCTTT. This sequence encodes CASSQMNTEAFF.

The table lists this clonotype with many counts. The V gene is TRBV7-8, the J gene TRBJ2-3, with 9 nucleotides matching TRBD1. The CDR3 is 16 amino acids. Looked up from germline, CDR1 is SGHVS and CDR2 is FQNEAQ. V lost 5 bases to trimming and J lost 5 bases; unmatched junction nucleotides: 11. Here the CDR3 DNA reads TGTGCCAGCAGCCTTGGCGTACAGGGGGCAGGAGATACGCAGTATTTT. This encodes CASSLGVQGAGDTQYF.